The 17 T cell receptor beta chains reported below all come from one sample, sequenced in a study of graft-versus-host responses after intestinal transplantation (dated by TCRdb to 2020 to 2023). Library method: the immunoSEQ multiplex PCR assay. TCRdb limited this immuneACCESS table to in-frame rearrangements with V and J called. A share of clones is missing; checked studies link under half to unresolved V genes, and the rest is unexplained. For this sample the table gives 15,000 to 25,000 clones, of which roughly 72% were detected only once. The ten largest clones represent about 7.3% of the sample. Dithiothreitol, EDTA incubations and collagenase D digestion were used to isolate intraepithelial and lamina propria lymphocytes from graft specimens. The sequences come from ileum tissue, collected about 21 days after intestinal transplant. The receptors shown here come from a human patient who received an intestinal transplant, so some T cells may come from the graft donor.

This clone has a single count. V usage is TRBV7-9 and J usage is TRBJ2-7; 8 bases match TRBD1. The CDR3 contains 14 residues. The ends lost 5 bases at V and 2 bases at J; junction bases unmatched: 5. Per germline, CDR1 SEHNR and CDR2 FQNEAQ (reference sequence). CDR3 sequence (DNA): TGTGCCAGCAGCACGACAGGGGAGGCCTACGAGCAGTACTTC. This encodes CASSTTGEAYEQYF. Variable domain in full (rest from reference TRBV7-9 and TRBJ2-7): DTGVSQNPRHKITKRGQNVTFRCDPISEHNRLYWYRQTLGQGPEFLTYFQNEAQLEKSRLLSDRFSAERPKGSFSTLEIQRTEQGDSAMYLCASSTTGEAYEQYFGPGTRLTVT.

Written as DNA, the CDR3 is TGCGCCAGCAGCCAAGTTGAACTAGCGGAGTACAATGAGCAGTTCTTC. Its protein is CASSQVELAEYNEQFF. The chain links TRBV4-1 to TRBJ2-1, with 8 bases identical to TRBD2. This CDR3 is built from 16 residues. V lost 1 base and J lost 4; bases outside the gene matches: 6. CDR1 is MGHRA, CDR2 YSYEKL, per germline.

This clone has only a few counts. The J gene is TRBJ1-2, the V gene TRBV4-1; the match to TRBD1 covers 7 bases. V trimming: 4 bases; J trimming: 2 bases; junction bases outside the gene matches: 7. Germline CDR1 and CDR2: MGHRA and YSYEKL. This CDR3 is built from 15 residues. The CDR3 loop is CASSPGQVPNYGYTF. The CDR3 DNA reads as TGCGCCAGCAGCCCTGGACAGGTCCCCAACTATGGCTACACCTTC.

The chain is built from TRBV7-2 and TRBJ2-3, with TRBD2 matching 9 bases. Germline CDR1 reads SGHTA; CDR2 reads FQGNSA. The V segment lost 5 bases and the J segment 2 bases; nucleotides outside the gene matches: 17. This CDR3 is 19 amino acids long. Here the CDR3 reads CASSPFYIWRLADTDTQYF. The CDR3 DNA sequence: TGTGCCAGCAGCCCCTTTTATATTTGGCGACTAGCGGACACAGATACGCAGTATTTT.

The chain joins TRBV11-3 to TRBJ1-2; no firm D call. The CDR3 length is 12 residues. The germline gives CDR1 SGHNT, CDR2 YENEEA. Between the trimmed V and J ends, which lost 5 bases and 4 bases, there was a span of 8 bases. The CDR3 here is CASSDTFYGYTF. DNA for the CDR3: TGTGCCAGCAGCGATACATTCTATGGCTACACCTTC.

This clone was seen a handful of times. V and J are TRBV19 and TRBJ2-1; D not certain. CDR3 length: 14 residues. With 3 bases removed from V and 6 bases from J, the gap between germline ends came to 12 bases. Germline values: CDR1 LNHDA, CDR2 SQIVND (reference sequence). In DNA form, the CDR3 reads TGTGCCAGTAGTATTTTTTTACAGCTCAATGAGCAGTTCTTC. Its protein product is CASSIFLQLNEQFF.

This clone appeared a few times. The rearrangement links TRBV2 to TRBJ2-3; possibly TRBD2 for D (5 bases). The CDR3 covers 15 residues. V gave up 5 bases and J gave up 2 bases, with 14 bases separating them. Germline V gives CDR1 SNHLY, CDR2 FYNNEI. This chain's CDR3 is CASSNGRGNTDTQYF. The CDR3, as DNA: TGTGCCAGCAGTAACGGCCGAGGGAACACAGATACGCAGTATTTT.

This clone was detected a few times. The V and J genes are TRBV2 and TRBJ1-1, with 8 bases that match TRBD1. Trimming took 8 bases from V and 0 from J; bases not matched to a gene: 26. In germline, CDR1 is SNHLY, CDR2 FYNNEI. This CDR3 is built from 21 residues. CDR3 in DNA: TGTGCCAGCCCACTTGAACAACCGGGACAGGCAGCCCTGATTGTGAACACTGAAGCTTTCTTT. It yields the protein CASPLEQPGQAALIVNTEAFF.

The rearrangement joins TRBV5-1 to TRBJ2-7, with D perhaps TRBD1 (6 bases). Trimming left V 9 bases short and J 3 bases short, with 16 bases between. Per the germline V gene, CDR1 is SGHRS and CDR2 is YFSETQ. The CDR3 runs to 13 residues. The CDR3 nucleotides read TGCGCCACCAAGGGGTCAGGGGACTACGAGCAGTACTTC. It is translated as CATKGSGDYEQYF.

The chain combines TRBV7-2 with TRBJ1-5; tentative D call: TRBD1 (5 bases). Trimming removed 4 bases from V and 0 bases from J, with 16 bases in between. The length of the CDR3 is 17 residues. Germline CDR1 is SGHTA and CDR2 is FQGNSA. The CDR3 spells CASSWGLSLYSNQPQHF. DNA for the CDR3: TGTGCCAGCAGCTGGGGCCTCAGCCTATATAGCAATCAGCCCCAGCATTTT. The full variable domain, with the rest looked up from reference TRBV7-2 and TRBJ1-5, is GAGVSQSPSNKVTEKGKDVELRCDPISGHTALYWYRQSLGQGLEFLIYFQGNSAPDKSGLPSDRFSAERTGGSVSTLTIQRTQQEDSAVYLCASSWGLSLYSNQPQHFGDGTRLSIL.

This rearrangement joins TRBV27 to TRBJ2-3, with 10 nucleotides matching TRBD2. Germline assignment: CDR1 MNHEY and CDR2 SMNVEV (reference sequence). This CDR3 comprises 18 residues. V was clipped by 4 bases and J by 2 bases; unmatched bases: 12. CDR3 amino acids: CASSSYPIAGGYTDTQYF. CDR3 DNA sequence: TGTGCCAGCAGTTCATACCCAATAGCGGGAGGTTACACAGATACGCAGTATTTT.

Concerning this clone itself: The junction shows a germline mismatch at one end, possibly a read error. V is TRBV6-1 and J is TRBJ2-7; D is ambiguous. The CDR3 totals 12 residues. Per the germline V gene, CDR1 is MNHNS and CDR2 is SASEGT. CDR3: CASRPPGYEQYF. Written as DNA, the CDR3 is TGTGCGAGCAGGCCACCCGGCTACGAGCAGTACTTC.

J is TRBJ1-1 and V is TRBV7-6; TRBD1 is a possible D gene (5 bases). V was shortened by 1 base and J by 1 base, with 10 bases between the two germline ends. This CDR3 region has 15 residues. Germline V gene lookup returns CDR1 SGHVS and CDR2 FNYEAQ. The CDR3: CASSLGRQRNTEAFF. CDR3 nucleotides: TGTGCCAGCAGCTTAGGTAGACAGAGGAACACTGAAGCTTTCTTT.

This clone was recorded a few times. This rearrangement joins TRBV9 to TRBJ1-1, with D maybe TRBD1 (5 bases). The CDR3 consists of 10 residues. V was trimmed by 8 bases and J by 6 bases, leaving 8 bases between them. CDR1 SGDLS and CDR2 YYNGEE come from the germline V gene. CDR3 protein: CASGGAEAFF. CDR3 sequence (DNA): TGTGCCAGTGGGGGGGCTGAAGCTTTCTTT.

The V and J genes are TRBV6-4 and TRBJ2-7; the D gene is possibly TRBD1 (6 bases). Germline CDR1 MRHNA, CDR2 SNTAGT. Deletions cut 0 bases from V and 9 bases from J, with 12 bases between. The CDR3 has 13 residues. CDR3 region: CASSDSSGARQYF. The CDR3, as DNA: TGTGCCAGCAGTGACTCGTCAGGGGCTAGGCAGTACTTC.

This sequence joins TRBV29-1 and TRBJ2-1; D might be TRBD1 (5 bases). The CDR3 is 13 amino acids. The ends were cut back, 7 bases at V and 0 bases at J, with 10 bases in the middle. The V gene's germline CDR1 is SQVTM and CDR2 ANQGSEA. The CDR3 DNA reads TGCAGCGCCGACAGTAGCTCCTACAATGAGCAGTTCTTC. This translates into CSADSSSYNEQFF.

This clone was picked up a small number of times. The V gene is TRBV27, the J gene TRBJ1-6; possible D gene TRBD1, 5 bases. Germline V lookup: CDR1 MNHEY, CDR2 SMNVEV (reference sequence). Trimming cost V 3 bases and J 9 bases, with 12 bases left between them. CDR3 length: 14 amino acids. CDR3 region: CASSFSGGGSPLHF. The CDR3 bases are TGTGCCAGCAGTTTCTCCGGCGGGGGTTCACCCCTCCACTTT.